This T cell receptor (beta chain) originates from a study of T cell responses to AZD1222 COVID-19 vaccine. Study-level findings and limits: In a largely white British group with more females than males, clonal diversity was possibly underestimated. With two AZD1222 doses given, Spike-specific TCR breadth and depth both rose. It was only six AZD1222 recipients who were seropositive at baseline. Repertoire collection took place solely once the T cell response had peaked.

Generated by immunoSEQ multiplex PCR, the TCRdb table keeps only in-frame clones and is missing some. The data show 150,000 to 200,000 clones, roughly 87% seen once. In regard to this clone: Its specificity is not known. Other nucleotide sequences from this sample produce the same CDR3.

CDR1 and CDR2 (germline): SGHTA, FQGNSA. Unmatched junction bases numbered 4, after V lost 5 bases and J lost 2 bases. This CDR3 region has 15 residues. The clonotype comes from an adult in good health. The V gene is TRBV7-2, the J gene TRBJ2-7; 12 bases map to TRBD2. Sample: peripheral blood, taken on day 0 of AZD1222 vaccination. CDR3 sequence reads: CASSQGLAGTYEQYF. The CDR3 DNA is TGTGCCAGCAGCCAGGGACTAGCGGGCACCTACGAGCAGTACTTC.